A single sample is the source of the 25 T cell receptor beta chains below, sequenced in a study of human T cells and chemical hapten exposure. Time point: patch test 3, about 24 weeks after DPC sensitization. The treatment: therapeutic diphenylcyclopropenone sensitization with weekly scalp DPC. TCRdb recomputed calls from the RACE reads with MiXCR, one row per CDR3 protein. The sample records some 89,000 distinct CDR3 sequences, 27% being singletons. Specimen: whole blood, collected in connection with sensitization to the hapten diphenylcyclopropenone (DPC). The receptors were gathered from a man between 40 and 49 years old with alopecia areata. Some clones in this sample may be carry-over from other donors' samples.

The chain links TRBV6-2 or TRBV6-3 to TRBJ2-5; 7 positions agree with TRBD2. J was trimmed by 4 bases and V by 5 bases; bases with no gene match: 7. Germline CDR1 MNHEY, CDR2 SVGEGT. This CDR3 region has 14 residues. The CDR3 loop reads CASSSTLAGETQYF. The CDR3 nucleotides are TGTGCCAGCAGTAGCACGTTAGCGGGAGAGACCCAGTACTTC.

This chain joins TRBV29-1 and TRBJ2-1, with D maybe TRBD1 (6 bases). CDR1 is SQVTM and CDR2 is ANQGSEA in the germline V gene. CDR3 length: 12 amino acids. The ends were cut back, 4 bases at V and 3 bases at J, with 7 bases in the middle. In nucleotides, the CDR3 is TGCAGCGTTGGGGACAACTACAATGAGCAGTTCTTC. It encodes CSVGDNYNEQFF.

This clonotype was counted a few times. The gene calls are TRBV7-9 and TRBJ2-7; 9 nucleotides match TRBD1. Germline trimming cut 4 bases from V and 4 bases from J; bases unmatched to any gene: 5. The CDR3 has 14 amino acids. CDR1 SEHNR and CDR2 FQNEAQ come from the germline V gene (reference sequence). CDR3 amino acids: CASSSDRGWYEQYF. CDR3 nucleotide sequence: TGTGCCAGCAGCTCGGACAGGGGCTGGTACGAGCAGTACTTC.

This clonotype was counted a few times. J is TRBJ2-5 and V is TRBV20-1, with 8 positions matching TRBD1. Germline V lookup: CDR1 DFQATT, CDR2 SNEGSKA (reference sequence). Losses at the gene ends were 3 bases for V and 3 bases for J; bases not matched to a gene: 6. CDR3 size: 14 residues. CDR3 region: CSASVRTGKETQYF. The CDR3 nucleotides are TGCAGTGCTAGTGTTCGGACAGGGAAAGAGACCCAGTACTTC.

V usage is TRBV28 and J usage is TRBJ2-7, with TRBD1 matching 11 bases. V lost 7 bases to trimming and J lost 4 bases; unmatched junction nucleotides: 6. CDR3 length: 14 amino acids. CDR1 is MDHEN and CDR2 is SYDVKM in the germline V gene. The CDR3 sequence is CASNPGQGAYEQYF. The CDR3 DNA follows: TGTGCCAGCAACCCCGGACAGGGGGCGTACGAGCAGTACTTC.

This clonotype was found once. The V and J genes are TRBV28 and TRBJ1-5; D may be TRBD1 (5 bases). The CDR3 length is 16 residues. V gave up 5 bases and J gave up 5 bases, with 19 bases separating them. CDR1 is MDHEN, CDR2 SYDVKM, per germline. CDR3 coding DNA: TGTGCCAGCAGTCCTTCTGGGGGGGGGTTTGATCAGCCCCAGCATTTT. Protein sequence: CASSPSGGGFDQPQHF. The entire variable domain, with the rest obtained from reference TRBV28 and TRBJ1-5, is as follows: DVKVTQSSRYLVKRTGEKVFLECVQDMDHENMFWYRQDPGLGLRLIYFSYDVKMKEKGDIPEGYSVSREKKERFSLILESASTNQTSMYLCASSPSGGGFDQPQHFGDGTRLSIL.

This clonotype was observed a few times. The chain employs TRBV30 and TRBJ2-5; D call uncertain. The ends were cut back, 4 bases at V and 9 bases at J, with 12 bases in the middle. Germline CDR1 is GTSNPN and CDR2 is SVGIG (reference sequence). The CDR3 covers 11 residues. This CDR3 reads CAWMRSGAQYF. The CDR3 nucleotides are TGTGCCTGGATGAGGTCTGGGGCCCAGTACTTC.

This clonotype appeared a few times. This rearrangement joins TRBV20-1 to TRBJ2-7, with no clear D. Germline values: CDR1 DFQATT, CDR2 SNEGSKA (reference sequence). The CDR3 runs 12 residues. Trimming stripped 3 bases from V and 2 bases from J, with 8 bases between. CDR3 DNA sequence: TGCAGTGCTAGGACCATCACCTACGAGCAGTACTTC. Translating it yields CSARTITYEQYF.

The rearrangement uses TRBV7-9 and TRBJ1-5, with 7 nucleotides matching TRBD1. Looked up from germline, CDR1 is SEHNR and CDR2 is FQNEAQ (reference sequence). Losses at the gene ends were 1 base for V and 1 base for J; bases not matched to a gene: 1. The CDR3 runs to 15 residues. CDR3 sequence reads: CASSLGDRSNQPQHF. The CDR3 nucleotides are TGTGCCAGCAGCTTAGGGGACAGAAGCAATCAGCCCCAGCATTTT.

V and J are TRBV29-1 and TRBJ1-1, with D possibly matching TRBD1 (5 bases). The germline gives CDR1 SQVTM, CDR2 ANQGSEA. The CDR3 is 12 amino acids. V lost 6 bases and J lost 1, with 9 bases in between. The CDR3 sequence: CSVGHRNTEAFF. For the CDR3, the DNA is TGCAGCGTGGGGCACAGGAACACTGAAGCTTTCTTT.

The genes are TRBV7-2 and TRBJ2-1; 11 bases fit TRBD1. Trimming at V came to 8 bases and at J to 8 bases, leaving 8 bases not matched to a gene. This CDR3 has 14 amino acids. CDR1 and CDR2 (germline): SGHTA, FQGNSA. CDR3 sequence reads: CASCRDRGTDEQFF. CDR3 in DNA: TGTGCCAGCTGCCGGGACAGGGGGACCGATGAGCAGTTCTTC. Using reference TRBV7-2 and TRBJ2-1 for the parts outside the CDR3, the full variable domain is GAGVSQSPSNKVTEKGKDVELRCDPISGHTALYWYRQSLGQGLEFLIYFQGNSAPDKSGLPSDRFSAERTGGSVSTLTIQRTQQEDSAVYLCASCRDRGTDEQFFGPGTRLTVL.

This clonotype showed up just once. This chain connects TRBV11-2 to TRBJ2-7; TRBD1 agrees at 8 bases. V trimming: 7 bases; J trimming: 4 bases; junction bases outside the gene matches: 9. The CDR3 spans 14 residues. Germline CDR1 is SGHAT and CDR2 is FQNNGV. CDR3 nucleotide sequence: TGTGCCAGCAACCCCCCAGACAGGGGATACGAGCAGTACTTC. Translated, it gives CASNPPDRGYEQYF.

This clonotype was detected only a few times. V is TRBV27 and J is TRBJ1-5; 8 positions match TRBD1. V trimming: 2 bases; J trimming: 6 bases; junction bases outside the gene matches: 12. The CDR3 runs 17 residues. Germline V gene data show CDR1 as MNHEY and CDR2 as SMNVEV (reference sequence). The CDR3 nucleotides read TGTGCCAGCAGTTTAGTGGGGACAGGAAGGGGGACTCAGCCCCAGCATTTT. It is translated as CASSLVGTGRGTQPQHF.

This clonotype has only one observation. The chain is built from TRBV27 and TRBJ1-5; a weak D match, TRBD1 (5 bases). This CDR3 is 14 amino acids long. Per germline, CDR1 MNHEY and CDR2 SMNVEV (reference sequence). V shed 7 bases and J shed 11 bases, with 21 bases lying between them. CDR3 nucleotides: TGTGCCAGCATATGCTTCTGGGGGTTGATGGCCCAGCATTTT. It codes for CASICFWGLMAQHF.

The chain is built from TRBV7-9 and TRBJ2-7; the D gene is possibly TRBD1 (6 bases). The CDR3 spans 13 residues. Trimming left V 7 bases short and J 5 bases short, with 15 bases between. In germline, CDR1 is SEHNR, CDR2 FQNEAQ (reference sequence). Here the CDR3 reads CASIGGLLDEQYF. The CDR3 DNA reads TGTGCCAGCATAGGGGGTTTACTCGACGAGCAGTACTTC.

The rearrangement links TRBV6-2 or TRBV6-3 to TRBJ2-1, with 7 positions matching TRBD2. This CDR3 contains 15 residues. Germline CDR1 and CDR2: MNHEY and SVGEGT. V lost 11 bases, J lost 0 bases, and 10 bases stayed unmatched. This CDR3 is CASRGLLRSYNEQFF. CDR3 nucleotide sequence: TGTGCCTCCCGGGGACTACTCCGCTCCTACAATGAGCAGTTCTTC.

This clonotype was detected only a few times. The rearrangement links TRBV7-9 to TRBJ2-3; TRBD1 is a possible D gene (5 bases). Deletions cut 2 bases from V and 6 bases from J, with 12 bases between. The CDR3 contains 14 residues. Per the germline V gene, CDR1 is SEHNR and CDR2 is FQNEAQ (reference sequence). CDR3 in amino acids: CASSLWQPGDTQYF. The CDR3 DNA is TGTGCCAGCAGCTTATGGCAGCCAGGGGATACGCAGTATTTT.

This clonotype was detected a few times. The chain recombines TRBV13 with TRBJ2-3; 13 bases agree with TRBD2. CDR3 length equals 17 residues. The V gene end was trimmed by 1 base and the J gene end by 6 bases; junction bases not matched to a gene: 7. Germline CDR1 is PRHDT and CDR2 is FYEKMQ (reference sequence). The CDR3 region is CASSLAGLAGEGDTQYF. Here the CDR3 DNA reads TGTGCCAGCAGCTTAGCCGGACTAGCGGGAGAAGGTGATACGCAGTATTTT.

This clonotype was counted a single time. The J gene is TRBJ2-7, the V gene TRBV12-3 or TRBV12-4; D remains unclear. V shed 3 bases and J shed 6 bases, with 12 bases lying between them. This CDR3 is 13 amino acids long. CDR3 protein: CASSFPRSGEQYF. CDR3 DNA: TGTGCCAGCAGTTTTCCCAGGTCGGGCGAGCAGTACTTC.

The gene calls are TRBV20-1 and TRBJ2-2; tentatively, D is TRBD2 (6 bases). CDR1 is DFQATT, CDR2 SNEGSKA, per germline (reference sequence). V shed 6 bases and J shed 5 bases, with 19 bases lying between them. The CDR3 sequence is 15 residues long. The CDR3 reads CSAENLVEGTGELFF. The CDR3 coding sequence is TGCAGTGCGGAAAACCTGGTGGAGGGGACCGGGGAGCTGTTTTTT.

The CDR3 here is CASSSGDSPLHF. The CDR3 DNA sequence: TGTGCCAGCAGTTCAGGGGATTCACCCCTCCACTTT. The chain uses TRBV7-6 and TRBJ1-6, with D perhaps TRBD1 (6 bases). Germline V gene data show CDR1 as SGHVS and CDR2 as FNYEAQ. The CDR3 is 12 amino acids. V dropped 6 bases and J dropped 8 bases, with 8 bases sitting between them.

This clonotype was detected only a few times. This rearrangement joins TRBV6-2 or TRBV6-3 to TRBJ1-5; D not resolved. The CDR3 totals 12 residues. Germline CDR1 MNHEY, CDR2 SVGEGT. The V gene lost 0 bases and the J gene lost 5 bases, with 2 bases spanning the gap. CDR3 loop: CASSYSDQPQHF. The CDR3 DNA reads as TGTGCCAGCAGTTACTCGGATCAGCCCCAGCATTTT.

This clonotype was seen at least ten times. The chain joins TRBV12-3 or TRBV12-4 to TRBJ2-1, with D perhaps matching TRBD2 (6 bases). V shed 8 bases and J shed 8 bases, with 22 bases lying between them. There are 15 residues in the CDR3. In DNA, the CDR3 is TGTGCCAGCGGCCCCTCCGGGCGGGGTAGGGATGAGCAGTTCTTC. Translating gives CASGPSGRGRDEQFF.

The rearrangement links TRBV20-1 to TRBJ1-4, with TRBD1 matching 9 bases. Germline trimming cut 6 bases from V and 4 bases from J; bases unmatched to any gene: 6. CDR1 is DFQATT, CDR2 SNEGSKA, per germline (reference sequence). The CDR3 contains 14 residues. The CDR3 spells CSARADRGNEKLFF. DNA of the CDR3: TGCAGTGCCCGAGCGGACAGGGGTAATGAAAAACTGTTTTTT.

V gene TRBV6-6 combines with J gene TRBJ2-2, with TRBD2 identical over 10 bases. V lost 2 bases and J lost 1; bases outside the gene matches: 4. The CDR3 length is 17 residues. Germline CDR1 is MNHNY and CDR2 is SVGAGI (reference sequence). The CDR3 here is CASSYPASGRNTGELFF. The CDR3 DNA sequence: TGTGCCAGCAGTTACCCTGCTAGCGGGAGGAACACCGGGGAGCTGTTTTTT.